This T cell receptor beta chain was recorded in a study of cytomegalovirus exposure and HLA in healthy donors. Across the whole study: Drawn from HLA-typed donors, about 82 million unique TCRs were held in an early data release.

Turning to this clone: Its matching antigen is unknown.

Per the germline V gene, CDR1 is SNHLY and CDR2 is FYNNEI. V was cut by 8 bases and J by 2 bases, with 13 bases left in between. This CDR3 region has 14 residues. Amplification used 60 Vbeta primers and 13 Jbeta primers. In the source study's methods: Approximately 9.9 million of 80 million to 85 million unique TCR beta chains were shared, per a later count. The repertoire was sequenced with immunoSEQ multiplex PCR; TCRdb's copy has only in-frame clones and lacks some. The D gene and trimming were derived from the DNA, and the V and J assignments and clone size from that table. The table lists 100,000 to 150,000 clones, around 80% of them singletons. Study-wide findings and caveats: Rarity held for most TCR sequences, but there were some public TCRs that occurred in many donors.

Healthy bone marrow donors made up the donor group. V gene TRBV2 combines with J gene TRBJ1-3, with D perhaps TRBD1 (5 bases). This receptor was identified in a man between 25 and 39 years old in good health and CMV-seronegative. Sequencing was carried out using PBMCs. DNA for the CDR3: TGTGCCAGCTATTCAGGAGGGGCTGGAAACACCATATATTTT. Protein product: CASYSGGAGNTIYF.